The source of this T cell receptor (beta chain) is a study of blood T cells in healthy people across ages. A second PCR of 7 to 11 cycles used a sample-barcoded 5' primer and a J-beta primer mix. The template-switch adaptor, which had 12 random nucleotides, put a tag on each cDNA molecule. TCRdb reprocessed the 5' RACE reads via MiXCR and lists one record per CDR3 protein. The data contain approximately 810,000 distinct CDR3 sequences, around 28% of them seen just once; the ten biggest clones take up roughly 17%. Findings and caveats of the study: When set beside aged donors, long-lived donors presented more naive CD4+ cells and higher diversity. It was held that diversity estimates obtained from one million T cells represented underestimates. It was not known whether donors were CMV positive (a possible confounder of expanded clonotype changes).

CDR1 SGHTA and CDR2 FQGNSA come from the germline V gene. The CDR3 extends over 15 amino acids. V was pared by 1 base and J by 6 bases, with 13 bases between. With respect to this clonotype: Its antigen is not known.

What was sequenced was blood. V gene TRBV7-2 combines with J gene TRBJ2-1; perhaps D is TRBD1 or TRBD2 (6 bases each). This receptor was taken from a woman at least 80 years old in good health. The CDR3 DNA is TGTGCCAGCAGCTTAGAGGGGGGTCGCGGCAATGAGCAGTTCTTC. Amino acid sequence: CASSLEGGRGNEQFF.